This T cell receptor beta chain is drawn from a study of neurological immune-mediated disorders. Findings and limits, study-wide: When the repertoires were grouped phylogenetically, those of 18 of the 34 multiple sclerosis patients came together in a single cluster of related CDR3 sequences, which points to a possible repertoire-level signature. HTLV-1-associated myelopathy displayed the greatest TCR clonal expansion, and multiple sclerosis exhibited the smallest, lower than that of healthy controls. No clinical or MRI feature was associated with the multiple sclerosis repertoire cluster.

cDNA synthesis was performed by 5'RACE with 10-nucleotide random UMIs. TCRdb re-derived calls from the 5' RACE reads in MiXCR, one entry per CDR3 protein. This sample has some 61,000 distinct CDR3 sequences, with 3.9% found just once. Germline CDR1 and CDR2: SEHNR and FQNEAQ (reference sequence). The CDR3 sequence is 11 residues long. V lost 3 bases to trimming and J lost 11 bases, with 8 bases between them. As concerns this clonotype: What it recognizes is unknown.

The sample comprised PBMCs. The V call is TRBV7-9, the J call TRBJ2-1; D is perhaps TRBD2 (5 bases). This receptor was obtained from a man aged 25-45 years with multiple sclerosis. CDR3 DNA sequence: TGTGCCAGCAGCTTCGACTATAAGCAGTTCTTC. Translated: CASSFDYKQFF.